The 23 T cell receptor beta chains presented below share a single source sample, sequenced in a study of T cells after yellow fever vaccination. TCRdb re-derived calls from the 5' RACE reads in MiXCR, one entry per CDR3 protein. The table has under 350,000 distinct CDR3 sequences, roughly 3.9% seen once. Sample: PBMCs, taken 5 days after the yellow fever booster vaccination. The receptors originated from a young man who received the YFV17D yellow fever vaccine.

The chain has TRBV6-6 and TRBJ2-3; 9 nucleotides match TRBD2. V gave up 6 bases and J gave up 1 base; unmatched junction bases: 5. The CDR3 covers 15 residues. The germline V gene encodes CDR1 MNHNY and CDR2 SVGAGI (reference sequence). CDR3 DNA sequence: TGTGCCAGCAGGTCTAGCGGGGTTGGCACAGATACGCAGTATTTT. Translating gives CASRSSGVGTDTQYF.

This clonotype was counted only a few times. The chain uses TRBV18 and TRBJ2-7, with D maybe TRBD1 (5 bases). CDR3 length: 14 amino acids. Trimming took 2 bases from V and 2 from J, leaving 10 bases between them. The germline V gene has CDR1 KGHSH and CDR2 LQKENI. As DNA, the CDR3 is TGTGCCAGCTCACCAAGCCCAGGGCCCTACGAGCAGTACGTC. This codes for CASSPSPGPYEQYV.

The chain combines TRBV24-1 with TRBJ2-3, with 9 bases that match TRBD1. The V segment lost 4 bases and the J segment 3 bases; nucleotides outside the gene matches: 7. The V gene's germline CDR1 is KGHDR and CDR2 SFDVKD. There are 16 residues in the CDR3. DNA of the CDR3: TGTGCCACCAGTGAGTCCGGGACAGGGATTACAGATACGCAGTATTTT. This gives the protein CATSESGTGITDTQYF.

This clonotype was detected many times. The chain combines TRBV18 with TRBJ1-2; tentatively, D is TRBD1 (6 bases). Trimming left V 3 bases short and J 4 bases short, with 6 bases between. Germline lookup yields CDR1 KGHSH and CDR2 LQKENI. The CDR3 runs to 12 residues. DNA of the CDR3: TGTGCCAGCTCACCGGACAGCTATGGCTACACCTTC. This encodes CASSPDSYGYTF.

The chain joins TRBV6-2 or TRBV6-3 to TRBJ2-7; D is perhaps TRBD1 (5 bases). Germline V gives CDR1 MNHEY, CDR2 SVGEGT. This CDR3 is 15 amino acids long. Trimming took 3 bases from V and 1 from J, leaving 13 bases between them. CDR3: CASSYTLDTSYEQYV. The CDR3 coding sequence is TGTGCCAGCAGTTATACGTTGGACACGTCCTACGAGCAGTACGTC.

The chain combines TRBV7-3 with TRBJ2-2; a possible D gene is TRBD2 (6 bases). V was shortened by 5 bases and J by 6 bases, with 13 bases between the two germline ends. The CDR3 is 14 amino acids. The germline CDR1 and CDR2 sequences are SGHTA and FQGTGA. The CDR3 nucleotides read TGTGCCAGCAGCGGGGACCCGGGAGCCGGGGAGCTGTTTTTT. Protein sequence: CASSGDPGAGELFF.

A few counts support this clonotype. This chain uses TRBV28 with TRBJ2-7; no firm D call. The CDR3 runs 14 residues. Germline V gives CDR1 MDHEN, CDR2 SYDVKM. The V end lost 5 bases, the J end lost 0 bases, and 11 bases lay between the germline ends. CDR3 region: CASSARVSSYEQYV. The CDR3 coding sequence is TGTGCCAGCAGTGCAAGAGTGAGCTCCTACGAGCAGTACGTC.

This clonotype has a handful of counts. The V call is TRBV19, the J call TRBJ2-4; D remains ambiguous. Trimming removed 0 bases at V and 0 bases at J, with 15 bases between. Germline V gene data show CDR1 as LNHDA and CDR2 as SQIVND (reference sequence). The CDR3 totals 18 residues. The CDR3 DNA reads as TGTGCCAGTAGTATAGATTGGCTGCCATTTATAGCCAAAAACATTCAGTACTTC. Residues: CASSIDWLPFIAKNIQYF.

This clonotype showed up many times. The rearrangement uses TRBV24-1 and TRBJ1-1, with D unresolved. This CDR3 is 13 amino acids long. Germline V gives CDR1 KGHDR, CDR2 SFDVKD. V lost 4 bases, J lost 1 base, and 6 bases lay in between. CDR3 protein: CATSDEKNTEAFF. The CDR3 bases are TGTGCCACCAGTGACGAGAAGAACACTGAAGCTTTCTTT.

This chain uses TRBV6-5 with TRBJ2-7, with a weak D call TRBD1 (6 bases). V was cut by 5 bases and J by 2 bases, with 16 bases left in between. Germline-derived CDR1 and CDR2 are MNHEY and SVGAGI. The CDR3 covers 15 residues. The CDR3 spells CASSPYPRGTYEQYF. Here the CDR3 DNA reads TGTGCCAGCAGTCCATACCCCAGGGGCACCTACGAGCAGTACTTC.

This clonotype was observed at least ten times. The rearrangement joins TRBV10-3 to TRBJ2-2; no clear D. CDR1 and CDR2 (germline): ENHRY, SYGVKD. The CDR3 runs 13 residues. Trimming left V 2 bases short and J 6 bases short, with 7 bases between. The CDR3 sequence: CAISETGAGELFF. CDR3 nucleotides: TGTGCCATCAGTGAGACGGGTGCCGGGGAGCTGTTTTTT.

This clonotype was counted only a few times. The chain joins TRBV24-1 to TRBJ2-5, with D perhaps assigned TRBD1 or TRBD2 (5 bases each). Germline V gene lookup returns CDR1 KGHDR and CDR2 SFDVKD. This CDR3 spans 15 amino acids. The V and J ends lost 4 bases and 5 bases respectively, with 16 bases between them. The CDR3 DNA reads as TGTGCCACCAGTGACCCTGCCGCCGGGGACGAGACCCAGTACTTC. It codes for CATSDPAAGDETQYF.

Only a few counts were recorded for this clonotype. The rearrangement links TRBV2 to TRBJ2-5; D is perhaps TRBD1 (6 bases). The length of the CDR3 is 13 residues. The germline CDR1 and CDR2 sequences are SNHLY and FYNNEI. Between the trimmed V and J ends, which lost 11 bases and 2 bases, there was a span of 15 bases. CDR3 DNA: TGTGCCGGGGACGGGACAACTCAAGAGACCCAGTACTTC. This translates into CAGDGTTQETQYF.

This clonotype was seen a few times. J is TRBJ1-6 and V is TRBV11-2, with D unclear. V lost 1 base, J lost 9 bases, and 10 bases lay in between. Germline V gives CDR1 SGHAT, CDR2 FQNNGV. The CDR3 is made up of 14 amino acids. The CDR3 is CASSLGLRVSPLHF. CDR3 nucleotide sequence: TGTGCCAGCAGCTTAGGCCTGCGGGTTTCACCCCTCCACTTT.

This clonotype was seen many times. CDR3 bases: TGTGCCAGCTCAGGGACGGTTTACAATGAGCAGTTCTTC. As protein: CASSGTVYNEQFF. The V call is TRBV18, the J call TRBJ2-1, with D possibly called TRBD1 or TRBD2 (5 bases each). CDR1 is KGHSH, CDR2 LQKENI, per germline. This CDR3 comprises 13 residues. Between the trimmed V and J ends, which lost 5 bases and 4 bases, there was a span of 9 bases.

This clonotype has only a few counts. The chain carries TRBV7-2 and TRBJ2-2; D remains ambiguous. The CDR3 loop spans 16 amino acids. The V and J ends lost 1 base and 0 bases respectively, with 9 bases between them. CDR1 is SGHTA, CDR2 FQGNSA, per germline. CDR3 bases: TGTGCCAGCAGCTTAGTCCCAGGAGCGAACACCGGGGAGCTGTTTTTT. It yields the protein CASSLVPGANTGELFF.

This clonotype was counted a few times. This rearrangement joins TRBV7-9 to TRBJ1-6, with 10 bases lining up with TRBD1. The CDR3 is made up of 16 amino acids. V trimming: 5 bases; J trimming: 6 bases; junction bases outside the gene matches: 7. CDR1 and CDR2 (germline): SEHNR, FQNEAQ (reference sequence). The CDR3 DNA reads as TGTGCCAGCAGCCTTCGGACAGGGGGGCTTAATTCACCCCTCCACTTT. Protein product: CASSLRTGGLNSPLHF.

This clonotype showed up just a few times. The chain has TRBV30 and TRBJ1-3; D possibly corresponds to TRBD1 (6 bases). The ends were cut back, 2 bases at V and 0 bases at J, with 8 bases in the middle. CDR3 length: 14 amino acids. Germline V gives CDR1 GTSNPN, CDR2 SVGIG (reference sequence). CDR3 loop: CAWSFRGSGNTIYF. For the CDR3, the DNA is TGTGCCTGGAGTTTCAGGGGCTCTGGAAACACCATATATTTT.

The sample holds many counts of this clonotype. The chain recombines TRBV6-5 with TRBJ1-1; TRBD1 matches at 7 bases. Germline values: CDR1 MNHEY, CDR2 SVGAGI. V lost 6 bases, J lost 6 bases, and 10 bases stayed unmatched. This CDR3 contains 14 residues. The chain's CDR3 is CASSTVGTVSEAFF. The CDR3, as DNA: TGTGCCAGCAGCACCGTTGGGACAGTCTCTGAAGCTTTCTTT.

This clonotype has only a few counts. The gene calls are TRBV20-1 and TRBJ1-1, with a weak D call TRBD1 (5 bases). Germline CDR1 and CDR2: DFQATT and SNEGSKA (reference sequence). There are 13 residues in the CDR3. V was shortened by 6 bases and J by 3 bases, with 14 bases between the two germline ends. The DNA for the CDR3 is TGCAGTGCGAGAACCGGGACCTACACTGAAGCTTTCTTT. Protein sequence: CSARTGTYTEAFF.

This clonotype was counted only a few times. This chain connects TRBV6-1 to TRBJ2-3; TRBD2 agrees at 10 bases. CDR1 is MNHNS and CDR2 is SASEGT in the germline V gene. With V trimmed by 8 bases and J by 2 bases, 7 bases remained unmatched. CDR3 length: 15 residues. The DNA of the CDR3 is TGTGCCAGCGGAGAAGCGGGGGGGGACACAGATACGCAGTATTTT. This codes for CASGEAGGDTDTQYF.

This clonotype was detected a few times. The CDR3 loop is CASSSLADGETQYF. Written as DNA, the CDR3 is TGCGCCAGCAGCTCACTAGCGGACGGGGAGACCCAGTACTTC. This rearrangement joins TRBV5-1 to TRBJ2-5; TRBD2 matches 8 bases. CDR3 size: 14 residues. Germline CDR1 SGHRS, CDR2 YFSETQ. After removal of 3 bases from V and 5 bases from J, the junction contained 6 bases not matched to a gene.

The CDR3 bases are TGTGCCAGCAGCTTCGGGTTGCGACAGCCCCAGCATTTT. Translation: CASSFGLRQPQHF. The gene calls are TRBV7-2 and TRBJ1-5; unclear D gene. Trimming left V 3 bases short and J 7 bases short, with 10 bases between. Germline CDR1 reads SGHTA; CDR2 reads FQGNSA. CDR3 length: 13 amino acids.